This T cell receptor (beta chain) was found in a study of OX40 agonist ivuxolimab in advanced cancers. Whole-study context: Those treated in dose escalation had hepatocellular carcinoma, melanoma, renal cell cancer or head and neck cancer. Males comprised about 84% of the group, whose mean age was roughly 64 years (range roughly 20 to 90).

The protocol was immunoSEQ multiplex PCR, while the TCRdb copy is restricted to in-frame clones and leaves out a portion. The sample contains over 90,000 clones, around 94% of which appear only once. In the case of this clone: Its antigen is undetermined.

Findings and limits, study-wide: Expanded clones were, on average, more numerous in CD8+ T cells than in CD4+. Those patients achieving a partial response at 0.1-3.0 mg/kg showed among the lowest clonal expansion.

V was shortened by 0 bases and J by 1 base, with 10 bases between the two germline ends. The CDR3 has 15 residues. Germline V gene lookup returns CDR1 PRHDT and CDR2 FYEKMQ (reference sequence). This material consisted of CD4+ or CD8+ T cells sorted from blood, taken in a trial of the OX40 agonist ivuxolimab. V is TRBV13 and J is TRBJ2-7; possibly TRBD1 for D (5 bases). This TCR derives from an adult with an advanced solid tumor such as melanoma, head and neck, liver or kidney cancer. In DNA form, the CDR3 reads TGTGCCAGCAGCTTAGGGGGGCACCGGTCCTACGAGCAGTACTTC. It yields the protein CASSLGGHRSYEQYF.